A single T cell receptor beta chain is shown here with its context. Its specificity is not known. The CDR3 totals 14 residues. V lost 3 bases to trimming and J lost 6 bases; unmatched junction nucleotides: 5. Germline CDR1 is DFQATT and CDR2 is SNEGSKA (reference sequence). Per the study methods: Ranging from roughly 23,224 to 750,000, TCR counts per sample had a median value of approximately 99,000. Using its own MiXCR run on the RACE reads, TCRdb lists one record per CDR3 protein. The V and J calls, along with clone size, are taken from TCRdb and not from the paper's own processing. The table has roughly 380,000 distinct CDR3 sequences, over 6% seen once. Time point indicated: patch test 2, 6 weeks after DPC sensitization. Treatment here: therapeutic diphenylcyclopropenone sensitization with weekly scalp DPC. The sample belongs to a study of human T cells and chemical hapten exposure. General study points: Compared to controls, expanded TCRs made significantly more large clusters of similar CDR3s.

The TCR originated in a woman under 30 with alopecia areata. Some clones in this sample may be carry-over from other donors' samples. This chain uses TRBV20-1 with TRBJ1-6; 7 bases align to TRBD1. The sample here was whole blood, taken in connection with sensitization to the hapten diphenylcyclopropenone (DPC). The CDR3, as DNA: TGCAGTGCTAGTCGGGACAGAGCTAATTCACCCCTCCACTTT. Residues: CSASRDRANSPLHF.